This record looks at one T cell receptor beta chain sequence and its context. Its antigen is unidentified. This sample was included in a study of blood T cells in healthy people across ages. A second PCR, run for roughly 7 to 12 cycles, used a sample-barcoded 5' primer plus a J-beta primer mix. TCRdb analysed the 5' RACE reads with MiXCR anew, one entry per CDR3 protein. This table has about 940,000 distinct CDR3 sequences, around 46% appearing once. Total RNA, at least 6 micrograms per sample, was extracted from PBMCs. Germline loops: CDR1 SGHNT, CDR2 YENEEA. Trimming removed 5 bases from V and 5 bases from J; junction bases left unmatched: 11. This CDR3 has 15 residues. The study's findings and limits: It was held that the diversity estimates obtained from one million T cells were underestimates.

What was sequenced was blood. The source of this sequence is a man aged 25-45 years in good health. The rearrangement links TRBV11-3 to TRBJ2-5, with TRBD1 matching over 7 bases. DNA of the CDR3: TGTGCCAGCAGCGAAGGACAGGATCTTTGGGAGACCCAGTACTTC. Its translation is CASSEGQDLWETQYF.